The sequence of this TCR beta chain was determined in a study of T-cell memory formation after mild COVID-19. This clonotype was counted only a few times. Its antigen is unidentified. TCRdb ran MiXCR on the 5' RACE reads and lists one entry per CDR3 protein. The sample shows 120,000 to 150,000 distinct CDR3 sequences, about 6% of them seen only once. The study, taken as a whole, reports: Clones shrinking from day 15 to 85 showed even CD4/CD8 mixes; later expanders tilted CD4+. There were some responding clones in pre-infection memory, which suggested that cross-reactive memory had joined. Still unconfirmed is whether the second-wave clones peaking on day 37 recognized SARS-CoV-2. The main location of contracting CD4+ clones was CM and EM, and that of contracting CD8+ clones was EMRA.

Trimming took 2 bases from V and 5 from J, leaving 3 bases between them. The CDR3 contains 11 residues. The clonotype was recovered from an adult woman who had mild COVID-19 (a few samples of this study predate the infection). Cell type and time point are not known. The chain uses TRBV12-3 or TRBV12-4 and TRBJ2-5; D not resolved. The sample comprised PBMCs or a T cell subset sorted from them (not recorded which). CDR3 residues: CASSLHETQYF. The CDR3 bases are TGTGCCAGCAGTTTACATGAGACCCAGTACTTC.